The 30 T cell receptor beta chains below come from one sample, sequenced in a study of cytomegalovirus exposure and HLA in healthy donors. The PCR ran on 60 Vbeta and 13 Jbeta primers. Profiled with immunoSEQ multiplex PCR; TCRdb holds only in-frame clones, not every one. The sample holds approximately 95,000 clones, 78% seen once. The sample comprised PBMCs. Source of these receptors: a middle-aged woman in good health and CMV-seropositive.

This clone was seen a few times. The rearrangement joins TRBV19 to TRBJ1-2; D is perhaps TRBD1 (5 bases). The V end lost 6 bases, the J end lost 9 bases, and 17 bases lay between the germline ends. CDR3 size: 13 residues. Germline V CDR1 and CDR2: LNHDA, SQIVND (reference sequence). In DNA form, the CDR3 reads TGTGCCAGTAGGGGGACTGGGTCAGTGAGCTACACCTTC. The encoded protein is CASRGTGSVSYTF.

V and J are TRBV13 and TRBJ2-7; 13 bases map to TRBD2. Germline CDR1 reads PRHDT; CDR2 reads FYEKMQ (reference sequence). The trim removed 5 bases at V and 2 bases at J, leaving 6 bases unmatched. The CDR3 runs 16 residues. The DNA of the CDR3 is TGTGCCAGCAGCGTCAGACTAGCGGGAGGACCCTACGAGCAGTACTTC. This translates into CASSVRLAGGPYEQYF.

V gene TRBV28 combines with J gene TRBJ1-3, with D maybe TRBD1 (5 bases). Trimming removed 7 bases at V and 0 bases at J, with 13 bases between. CDR3 length: 15 residues. Looked up from germline, CDR1 is MDHEN and CDR2 is SYDVKM. The CDR3 DNA reads TGTGCCAGCACCCCGGGACTGAGCTCTGGAAACACCATATATTTT. The encoded protein is CASTPGLSSGNTIYF. The full variable domain, its missing parts supplied by reference TRBV28 and TRBJ1-3, is DVKVTQSSRYLVKRTGEKVFLECVQDMDHENMFWYRQDPGLGLRLIYFSYDVKMKEKGDIPEGYSVSREKKERFSLILESASTNQTSMYLCASTPGLSSGNTIYFGEGSWLTVV.

The J gene is TRBJ2-7, the V gene TRBV6-6, with D maybe TRBD1 (6 bases). Germline V gives CDR1 MNHNY, CDR2 SVGAGI (reference sequence). The CDR3 runs 14 residues. The V gene lost 2 bases and the J gene lost 2 bases, with 10 bases spanning the gap. The CDR3 loop reads CASSYLQGTYEQYF. For the CDR3, the DNA is TGTGCCAGCAGTTACCTACAGGGAACCTACGAGCAGTACTTC.

The V and J genes are TRBV7-9 and TRBJ2-3; 14 nucleotides agree with TRBD2. The CDR3 length is 15 residues. Germline V gene data show CDR1 as SEHNR and CDR2 as FQNEAQ (reference sequence). V shed 6 bases and J 6 bases; nucleotides not matched to a gene: 5. The CDR3 sequence is CASRTSGRATDTQYF. The CDR3 bases are TGTGCCAGCAGGACTAGCGGGAGGGCCACTGATACGCAGTATTTT.

The chain combines TRBV4-1 with TRBJ2-5, with a possible D match to TRBD2 (7 bases). The V end lost 4 bases, the J end lost 1 base, and 10 bases lay between the germline ends. The germline V gene encodes CDR1 MGHRA and CDR2 YSYEKL. The CDR3 runs 14 residues. DNA of the CDR3: TGCGCCAGCAGCCTGGCGGGGGCCCAAGAGACCCAGTACTTC. It yields the protein CASSLAGAQETQYF.

The V gene is TRBV7-9, the J gene TRBJ2-5, with D hard to call. V dropped 3 bases and J dropped 5 bases, with 7 bases sitting between them. CDR3 length: 12 residues. In germline, CDR1 is SEHNR, CDR2 FQNEAQ (reference sequence). The CDR3 DNA reads TGTGCCAGCAGCTTTCTCGGGGAGACCCAGTACTTC. Translated: CASSFLGETQYF.

This chain links TRBV5-1 with TRBJ2-1, with TRBD2 matching over 10 bases. V dropped 4 bases and J dropped 6; count of bases not matched to a gene: 10. In germline, CDR1 is SGHRS, CDR2 YFSETQ. CDR3 length: 16 amino acids. CDR3 in amino acids: CASSELAGYGSNEQFF. The DNA for the CDR3 is TGCGCCAGCAGCGAACTAGCGGGATATGGGAGCAATGAGCAGTTCTTC.

This clone occurred a few times. This chain connects TRBV6-5 to TRBJ1-2; tentatively, D is TRBD1 (5 bases). Trimming shortened V by 6 bases and J by 8 bases, and 13 bases separated the two germline ends. The CDR3 is made up of 12 amino acids. The germline CDR1 and CDR2 sequences are MNHEY and SVGAGI. CDR3 amino acids: CASSPGVWGYTF. The CDR3, as DNA: TGTGCCAGCAGCCCGGGGGTTTGGGGCTACACCTTC.

The chain has TRBV28 and TRBJ2-5; TRBD2 aligns across 7 bases. The germline V gene has CDR1 MDHEN and CDR2 SYDVKM. The CDR3 has 12 residues. Unmatched junction bases numbered 3, after V lost 8 bases and J lost 3 bases. The CDR3 region has the DNA TGTGCCAGCGGACGGGGGGAAGAGACCCAGTACTTC. Its translation is CASGRGEETQYF.

This clone was seen a single time. V usage is TRBV6-5 and J usage is TRBJ2-3, with a possible D match to TRBD2 (5 bases). CDR1 is MNHEY, CDR2 SVGAGI, per germline. Trimming took off 6 bases at V and 4 bases at J, with 8 bases between the two ends. CDR3 length equals 12 residues. CDR3 DNA sequence: TGTGCCAGCAGAAACGGGGCAGATACGCAGTATTTT. It is translated as CASRNGADTQYF.

Note on this clone: A junction boundary mismatches the germline segment, possibly from a read error. The rearrangement links TRBV10-3 to TRBJ2-1, with 7 bases that match TRBD1. CDR3 length: 15 amino acids. Germline V gene data show CDR1 as ENHRY and CDR2 as SYGVKD. CDR3 residues: CAISAQGEGYTEQFF. CDR3 DNA: TGTGCCATCAGTGCTCAGGGGGAAGGATACACTGAGCAGTTCTTC.

J is TRBJ1-4 and V is TRBV9; TRBD1 matches at 11 bases. CDR1 SGDLS and CDR2 YYNGEE come from the germline V gene. The CDR3 consists of 15 residues. V shed 3 bases, J shed 6 bases, and the junction held 4 bases outside the gene matches. In DNA, the CDR3 is TGTGCCAGCAGCGGGGACAGGGGGTCGGATGAAAAACTGTTTTTT. The encoded protein is CASSGDRGSDEKLFF.

This clone turned up a few times. The rearrangement links TRBV4-1 to TRBJ2-7; the match to TRBD1 covers 7 bases. The J segment lost 0 bases and the V segment lost 2 bases, leaving 7 bases of the junction unmatched. The CDR3 runs to 16 residues. Germline V gives CDR1 MGHRA, CDR2 YSYEKL. In DNA form, the CDR3 reads TGCGCCAGCAGCCAACAACATTGGGACAGCTCCTACGAGCAGTACTTC. It specifies CASSQQHWDSSYEQYF.

The chain recombines TRBV27 with TRBJ2-7, with 8 bases that match TRBD2. V gave up 2 bases and J gave up 6 bases; unmatched junction bases: 9. The CDR3 runs 15 residues. The V gene's germline CDR1 is MNHEY and CDR2 SMNVEV (reference sequence). CDR3 nucleotide sequence: TGTGCCAGCAGTTTAAGGCCAGCGGGAGTTTTCGAGCAGTACTTC. Residues: CASSLRPAGVFEQYF.

The chain is built from TRBV15 and TRBJ2-3; TRBD1 agrees at 8 bases. V lost 3 bases and J lost 8; bases outside the gene matches: 4. This CDR3 is 13 amino acids long. The V gene's germline CDR1 is LNHNV and CDR2 YYDKDF (reference sequence). The CDR3 spells CATSSGQGTTQYF. CDR3 DNA: TGTGCCACCAGCAGCGGACAGGGTACTACGCAGTATTTT.

This clone is a singleton in its sample. The chain is built from TRBV11-2 and TRBJ2-5; 7 nucleotides match TRBD2. J lost 7 bases, V lost 6 bases, and 8 bases had no gene match. Germline-derived CDR1 and CDR2 are SGHAT and FQNNGV. The CDR3 covers 13 residues. The CDR3 DNA follows: TGTGCCAGCAGGATGACGGGGGGAGGGACCCAGTACTTC. Protein sequence: CASRMTGGGTQYF.

A single count supports this clone. The rearrangement joins TRBV7-8 to TRBJ2-7; TRBD1 aligns across 7 bases. Looked up from germline, CDR1 is SGHVS and CDR2 is FQNEAQ. This CDR3 has 15 residues. The V segment lost 5 bases and the J segment 1 base; nucleotides outside the gene matches: 8. The CDR3 is CASSQGTVQSYEQYF. The CDR3 DNA follows: TGTGCCAGCAGCCAGGGGACAGTACAATCCTACGAGCAGTACTTC. The whole variable domain, filled in from reference TRBV7-8 and TRBJ2-7, reads GAGVSQSPRYKVAKRGQDVALRCDPISGHVSLFWYQQALGQGPEFLTYFQNEAQLDKSGLPSDRFFAERPEGSVSTLKIQRTQQEDSAVYLCASSQGTVQSYEQYFGPGTRLTVT.

This chain uses TRBV4-2 with TRBJ1-1, with D possibly being TRBD1 (6 bases). V lost 0 bases to trimming and J lost 1 base, with 9 bases between them. Germline V CDR1 and CDR2: LGHNA, YNFKEQ. The CDR3 loop spans 15 amino acids. As DNA, the CDR3 is TGTGCCAGCAGCCAAGAGGGGGGGCCGAACACTGAAGCTTTCTTT. Translating gives CASSQEGGPNTEAFF.

The chain carries TRBV29-1 and TRBJ2-3; D remains unclear. Germline CDR1 reads SQVTM; CDR2 reads ANQGSEA. V lost 4 bases and J lost 0, with 8 bases in between. CDR3 length: 13 amino acids. CDR3 in amino acids: CSVVSASTDTQYF. The DNA for the CDR3 is TGCAGCGTTGTGTCCGCGAGCACAGATACGCAGTATTTT.

The chain uses TRBV30 and TRBJ1-2; D ambiguous. Germline CDR1 is GTSNPN and CDR2 is SVGIG (reference sequence). The CDR3 has 13 amino acids. V gave up 0 bases and J gave up 4 bases, with 9 bases separating them. In DNA form, the CDR3 reads TGTGCCTGGAGTGTACGGGAGGCCTATGGCTACACCTTC. This encodes CAWSVREAYGYTF.

Details on this clone: The germline gene is not matched at one end of the junction; a read error may be the cause. The chain combines TRBV7-9 with TRBJ2-7; a possible D gene is TRBD1 (5 bases). The CDR3 totals 16 residues. Germline lookup yields CDR1 SEHNR and CDR2 FQNEAQ (reference sequence). Here the CDR3 DNA reads TGTTCCAGCAGCTTAGTTGCTGGGGCCCTGACCTACGAGCAGTACTTC. It yields the protein CSSSLVAGALTYEQYF. Complete variable domain (other parts from reference TRBV7-9 and TRBJ2-7): DTGVSQNPRHKITKRGQNVTFRCDPISEHNRLYWYRQTLGQGPEFLTYFQNEAQLEKSRLLSDRFSAERPKGSFSTLEIQRTEQGDSAMYLCSSSLVAGALTYEQYFGPGTRLTVT.

This clone has only a few counts. This chain joins TRBV6-4 and TRBJ2-2; the D gene is possibly TRBD1 (6 bases). Germline V lookup: CDR1 MRHNA, CDR2 SNTAGT. This CDR3 spans 16 amino acids. Trimming took off 3 bases at V and 6 bases at J, with 17 bases between the two ends. This CDR3 is CASSEGAVRTPGELFF. The CDR3 DNA follows: TGTGCCAGCAGTGAGGGGGCCGTTAGAACACCCGGGGAGCTGTTTTTT.

This chain links TRBV27 with TRBJ2-7; possibly TRBD1 for D (6 bases). The CDR3 is 13 residues long. Germline CDR1 is MNHEY and CDR2 is SMNVEV (reference sequence). Trimming took 6 bases from V and 4 from J, leaving 13 bases between them. The CDR3: CASSFTRGYEQYF. CDR3 DNA sequence: TGTGCCAGCAGCTTCACTAGGGGGTACGAGCAGTACTTC.

This clone was seen more than once but under ten times. The chain has TRBV5-1 and TRBJ1-4; TRBD1 agrees at 7 bases. This CDR3 spans 15 amino acids. The V gene end was trimmed by 3 bases and the J gene end by 1 base; junction bases not matched to a gene: 3. Germline V gene lookup returns CDR1 SGHRS and CDR2 YFSETQ. This chain's CDR3 is CASSWGQLTNEKLFF. CDR3 bases: TGCGCCAGCAGCTGGGGACAGTTAACTAATGAAAAACTGTTTTTT. Based on the CDR3 plus reference TRBV5-1 and TRBJ1-4, the full variable domain is KAGVTQTPRYLIKTRGQQVTLSCSPISGHRSVSWYQQTPGQGLQFLFEYFSETQRNKGNFPGRFSGRQFSNSRSEMNVSTLELGDSALYLCASSWGQLTNEKLFFGSGTQLSVL.

V and J are TRBV11-2 and TRBJ2-5; D is possibly TRBD2 (5 bases). Germline assignment: CDR1 SGHAT and CDR2 FQNNGV. The CDR3 sequence is 17 residues long. V was clipped by 1 base and J by 0 bases, with 15 bases between them. The CDR3 sequence is CASSLVEYSVYQETQYF. CDR3 sequence (DNA): TGTGCCAGCAGCTTAGTGGAGTATAGCGTCTACCAAGAGACCCAGTACTTC.

The chain is built from TRBV30 and TRBJ2-6; tentative D call: TRBD2 (6 bases). The V gene lost 3 bases and the J gene lost 4 bases, with 13 bases spanning the gap. The CDR3 totals 15 residues. The germline V gene encodes CDR1 GTSNPN and CDR2 SVGIG (reference sequence). Here the CDR3 reads CAWSRFREGANVLTF. CDR3 bases: TGTGCCTGGAGCCGTTTCCGGGAGGGGGCCAACGTCCTGACTTTC.

This sequence joins TRBV5-1 and TRBJ1-1; D remains ambiguous. V shed 2 bases and J shed 4 bases, with 12 bases lying between them. The CDR3 extends over 14 amino acids. The germline gives CDR1 SGHRS, CDR2 YFSETQ. The CDR3 DNA sequence: TGCGCCAGCAGCTTTTGGGCAGTCGGCACTGAAGCTTTCTTT. It translates to CASSFWAVGTEAFF.

V and J are TRBV5-4 and TRBJ2-3; TRBD2 matches at 10 bases. The junction had 4 bases not matched to a gene; V was cut back by 0 bases and J by 6 bases. Germline V CDR1 and CDR2: SGHNT, YYREEE (reference sequence). The CDR3 runs 15 residues. CDR3 sequence reads: CASSLGLAGEDTQYF. The CDR3 nucleotides are TGTGCCAGCAGCTTGGGCCTAGCGGGAGAGGATACGCAGTATTTT.

V gene TRBV10-1 combines with J gene TRBJ2-1, with D hard to call. Between the trimmed V and J ends, which lost 0 bases and 3 bases, there was a span of 6 bases. CDR1 and CDR2 from the germline V gene are WNHNN and SYGVQD (reference sequence). This CDR3 has 14 residues. This CDR3 is CASSESTDYNEQFF. DNA of the CDR3: TGCGCCAGCAGTGAGTCCACAGACTACAATGAGCAGTTCTTC.